This paragraph covers one T cell receptor beta chain sequence. This sample is part of a study of OX40 agonist ivuxolimab in advanced cancers. Method: immunoSEQ multiplex PCR; TCRdb's copy keeps in-frame clones and lacks some. The profile shows roughly 56,000 clones, 70% to 85% of them singletons. With 4 bases removed from V and 1 base from J, the gap between germline ends came to 10 bases. The germline CDR1 and CDR2 sequences are SGHTS and YDEGEE. This CDR3 is built from 14 residues. This receptor was taken from an adult with an advanced solid tumor such as melanoma, head and neck, liver or kidney cancer. Sequencing used CD4+ or CD8+ T cells sorted from blood, obtained in a trial of the OX40 agonist ivuxolimab. The chain is built from TRBV5-8 and TRBJ2-3, with D possibly TRBD2 on 5 matching bases. CDR3 sequence reads: CASSLWTRTDTQYF. The CDR3 DNA sequence: TGTGCCAGCAGCCTATGGACTCGCACAGATACGCAGTATTTT.